These 13 T cell receptor beta chains were all obtained from the same sample, sequenced in a study of T cell changes during pregnancy in multiple sclerosis. Using immunoSEQ multiplex PCR, the repertoire was profiled, and TCRdb retains in-frame clones only, with some absent. This table has around 32,000 clones, 91% appearing once. The specimen comprised CD8+ T cells from peripheral blood mononuclear cells, sampled in the second trimester of pregnancy. These receptors were collected from a female donor in good health, enrolled as a control in a pregnancy study.

This rearrangement joins TRBV4-1 to TRBJ2-7, with 7 bases that match TRBD1. CDR3 length: 14 amino acids. Per germline, CDR1 MGHRA and CDR2 YSYEKL. The trim removed 3 bases at V and 0 bases at J, leaving 2 bases unmatched. CDR3 protein: CASSQTGSSYEQYF. The CDR3, as DNA: TGCGCCAGCAGCCAGACAGGGAGCTCCTACGAGCAGTACTTC.

This clone was seen a single time. The V gene is TRBV7-8, the J gene TRBJ2-1; weak D call: TRBD2 (6 bases). Trimming left V 5 bases short and J 0 bases short, with 14 bases between. The CDR3 contains 16 residues. Germline CDR1 and CDR2: SGHVS and FQNEAQ. CDR3 DNA: TGTGCCAGCAGCGTATATAGCGGAAGCTCCTACAATGAGCAGTTCTTC. This encodes CASSVYSGSSYNEQFF.

This chain links TRBV1 with TRBJ2-7; the D call TRBD1 from the table was never checked on the DNA. TRBV1 is reported as a pseudogene. The CDR3 spans 16 residues. In DNA form, the CDR3 reads TGCACCAGCAGCCAAGGCAAGACAGGGACCCCCTACGAGCAGTACTTC. This gives the protein CTSSQGKTGTPYEQYF.

This clone was observed a handful of times. The chain carries TRBV29-1 and TRBJ1-1; D is unresolved. The CDR3 extends over 11 amino acids. Germline values: CDR1 SQVTM, CDR2 ANQGSEA. V lost 0 bases, J lost 10 bases, and 9 bases lay in between. CDR3 coding DNA: TGCAGCGTTGAAGAGACTGAAGGAGCTTTCTTT. Translation: CSVEETEGAFF.

This chain connects TRBV7-9 to TRBJ2-7; no clear D. Trimming removed 7 bases from V and 4 bases from J, with 20 bases in between. CDR1 is SEHNR and CDR2 is FQNEAQ in the germline V gene (reference sequence). The CDR3 contains 15 residues. DNA of the CDR3: TGTGCCAGCACCCTTACGTATTCTAGAGTGTACGAGCAGTACTTC. Protein product: CASTLTYSRVYEQYF.

For the CDR3, the DNA is TGTGCCAGCAGCTTAGCGGGACAGGGGGACCCCGGGGAGCTGTTTTTT. This translates into CASSLAGQGDPGELFF. The genes are TRBV7-9 and TRBJ2-2, with 11 bases that match TRBD1. CDR3 length equals 16 residues. V shed 0 bases, J shed 6 bases, and the junction held 3 bases outside the gene matches. CDR1 is SEHNR and CDR2 is FQNEAQ in the germline V gene (reference sequence). Full variable domain (missing parts from reference TRBV7-9 and TRBJ2-2): DTGVSQNPRHKITKRGQNVTFRCDPISEHNRLYWYRQTLGQGPEFLTYFQNEAQLEKSRLLSDRFSAERPKGSFSTLEIQRTEQGDSAMYLCASSLAGQGDPGELFFGEGSRLTVL.

This clone was counted only a few times. The CDR3 is CAWSVRFTEAFF. CDR3 nucleotide sequence: TGTGCCTGGAGTGTACGGTTCACTGAAGCTTTCTTT. The V and J genes are TRBV30 and TRBJ1-1; D is ambiguous. This CDR3 has 12 residues. Trimming took off 0 bases at V and 4 bases at J, with 6 bases between the two ends. Per the germline V gene, CDR1 is GTSNPN and CDR2 is SVGIG (reference sequence).

The rearrangement links TRBV12-5 to TRBJ2-1; D is undetermined. From germline, CDR1 is LGHNT and CDR2 FRNRAP. CDR3 length: 14 amino acids. Between the trimmed V and J ends, which lost 1 base and 5 bases, there was a span of 9 bases. CDR3 sequence (DNA): TGTGCTAGTGGTTTGGAAACTGTCCACAATGAGCAGTTCTTC. Encoded protein: CASGLETVHNEQFF.

This chain links TRBV5-5 with TRBJ1-4; D call uncertain. The germline CDR1 and CDR2 sequences are SGHKS and YYEKEE (reference sequence). The CDR3 consists of 14 residues. The V end was cut by 3 bases, the J end by 2 bases, with 8 bases between. Here the CDR3 DNA reads TGTGCCAGCAGCTCCGAACAGACTAATGAAAAACTGTTTTTT. Residues: CASSSEQTNEKLFF.

This clone was found a few times. The rearrangement joins TRBV13 to TRBJ1-6; 8 bases are shared with TRBD1. The length of the CDR3 is 14 residues. V shed 5 bases and J 5 bases; nucleotides not matched to a gene: 2. Germline V gene data show CDR1 as PRHDT and CDR2 as FYEKMQ (reference sequence). This CDR3 is CASSADRDNSPLHF. The CDR3 region has the DNA TGTGCCAGCAGCGCGGACAGGGATAATTCACCCCTCCACTTT.

The chain couples TRBV5-1 to TRBJ2-3, with 9 bases identical to TRBD2. Germline CDR1 SGHRS, CDR2 YFSETQ. J was trimmed by 4 bases and V by 4 bases; bases with no gene match: 13. The CDR3 is 17 residues long. The CDR3 is CASSVLGVAGESDTQYF. The DNA for the CDR3 is TGCGCCAGCAGCGTCTTGGGGGTAGCGGGGGAATCAGATACGCAGTATTTT.

This sequence joins TRBV9 and TRBJ2-1, with TRBD1 as a possible D gene (5 bases). This CDR3 region has 15 residues. Germline lookup yields CDR1 SGDLS and CDR2 YYNGEE. V gave up 0 bases and J gave up 7 bases, with 14 bases separating them. The CDR3 here is CASSVGSGQLNEQFF. The CDR3 DNA is TGTGCCAGCAGCGTAGGCTCCGGACAACTAAATGAGCAGTTCTTC.

This chain connects TRBV19 to TRBJ2-7, with D possibly TRBD2 on 5 matching bases. This CDR3 region has 13 residues. V lost 5 bases, J lost 3 bases, and 11 bases lay in between. Germline V gene lookup returns CDR1 LNHDA and CDR2 SQIVND (reference sequence). The CDR3 DNA reads TGTGCCAGTAGTGAGGGAAACAGCTACGAGCAGTACTTC. Translation gives CASSEGNSYEQYF.